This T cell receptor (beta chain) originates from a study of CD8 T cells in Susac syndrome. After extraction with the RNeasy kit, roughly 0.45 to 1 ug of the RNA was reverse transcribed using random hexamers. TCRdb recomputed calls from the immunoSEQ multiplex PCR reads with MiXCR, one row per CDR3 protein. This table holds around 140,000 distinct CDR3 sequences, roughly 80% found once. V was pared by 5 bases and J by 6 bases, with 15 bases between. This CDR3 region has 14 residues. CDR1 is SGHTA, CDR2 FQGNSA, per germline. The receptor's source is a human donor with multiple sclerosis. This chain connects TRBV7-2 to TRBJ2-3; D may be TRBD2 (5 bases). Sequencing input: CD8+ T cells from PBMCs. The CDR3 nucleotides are TGTGCCAGCAGCCCTTCCGTAGCGACTGATACGCAGTATTTT. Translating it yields CASSPSVATDTQYF.